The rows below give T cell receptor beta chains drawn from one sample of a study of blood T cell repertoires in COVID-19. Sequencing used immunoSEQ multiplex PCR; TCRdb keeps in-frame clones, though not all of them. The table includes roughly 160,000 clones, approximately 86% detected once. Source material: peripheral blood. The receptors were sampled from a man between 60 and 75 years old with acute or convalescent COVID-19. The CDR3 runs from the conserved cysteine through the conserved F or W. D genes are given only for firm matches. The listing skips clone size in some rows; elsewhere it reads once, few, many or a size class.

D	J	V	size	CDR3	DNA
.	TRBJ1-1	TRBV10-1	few	CASSESFRDTEAFF	TGCGCCAGCAGTGAGTCGTTCCGGGACACTGAAGCTTTCTTT
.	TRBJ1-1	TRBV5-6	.	CASSFWGPLNTEAFF	TGTGCCAGCAGCTTTTGGGGGCCTCTGAACACTGAAGCTTTCTTT
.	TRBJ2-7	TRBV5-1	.	CASSFQAAYEQYF	TGCGCCAGCAGCTTCCAGGCCGCCTACGAGCAGTACTTC
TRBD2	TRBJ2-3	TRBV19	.	CASSMSLAATDTQYF	TGTGCCAGTAGTATGAGCCTAGCGGCCACAGATACGCAGTATTTT
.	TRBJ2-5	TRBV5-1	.	CASSSRGQAETQYF	TGCGCCAGCAGCTCCCGGGGACAAGCAGAGACCCAGTACTTC
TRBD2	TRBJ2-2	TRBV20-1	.	CSASTAGRGTGELFF	TGCAGTGCTAGTACTGCGGGGAGGGGCACCGGGGAGCTGTTTTTT
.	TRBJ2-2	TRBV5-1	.	CASSLDRPNTGELFF	TGCGCCAGCAGCTTGGACAGGCCCAACACCGGGGAGCTGTTTTTT
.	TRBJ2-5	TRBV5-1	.	CASSLGDSIAGTQYF	TGCGCCAGCAGCTTGGGGGACTCGATAGCCGGGACCCAGTACTTC
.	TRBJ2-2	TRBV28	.	CASRQGGFRRTGELFF	TGTGCCAGCAGACAAGGGGGATTCAGGAGGACCGGGGAGCTGTTTTTT
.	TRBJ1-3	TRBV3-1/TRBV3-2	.	CASSQRTNSGNTIYF	TGTGCCAGCAGCCAAAGGACAAACTCTGGAAACACCATATATTTT
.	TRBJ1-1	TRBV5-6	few	CASSATGIVNTEAFF	TGTGCCAGCAGCGCTACCGGGATTGTGAACACTGAAGCTTTCTTT
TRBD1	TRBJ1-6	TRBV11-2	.	CASRNTPGTANSPLHF	TGTGCCAGCAGAAATACTCCCGGGACAGCTAATTCACCCCTCCACTTT
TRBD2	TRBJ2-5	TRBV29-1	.	CSVPVPLSGRAGETQYF	TGCAGCGTCCCAGTCCCCCTTAGCGGGAGGGCCGGAGAGACCCAGTACTTC
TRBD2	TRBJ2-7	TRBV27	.	CASSTRTSGPIRADEQYF	TGTGCCAGCAGCACGAGGACTAGCGGGCCTATCCGAGCCGACGAGCAGTACTTC
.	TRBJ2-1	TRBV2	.	CASGLASEQFF	TGTGCCAGCGGGCTAGCGTCTGAGCAGTTCTTC
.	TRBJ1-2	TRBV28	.	CASRAARYYGYTF	TGTGCCAGCAGGGCGGCCAGATACTATGGCTACACCTTC
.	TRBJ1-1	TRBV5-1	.	CASSFSANRNTEAFF	TGCGCCAGCAGCTTTTCGGCGAACAGGAACACTGAAGCTTTCTTT
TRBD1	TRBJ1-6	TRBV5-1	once	CASSPTRTGANNSPLHF	TGCGCCAGCAGCCCAACACGGACAGGAGCGAATAATTCACCCCTCCACTTT
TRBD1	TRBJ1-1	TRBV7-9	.	CASSLAGTENTEAFF	TGTGCCAGCAGCTTAGCGGGGACAGAGAACACTGAAGCTTTCTTT
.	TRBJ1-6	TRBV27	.	CASSYKAAYNSPLHF	TGTGCCAGCAGTTACAAAGCGGCCTATAATTCACCCCTCCACTTT
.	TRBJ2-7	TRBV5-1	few	CASSRGTARGLDEQYF	TGCGCCAGCAGCCGGGGAACGGCCAGGGGATTAGACGAGCAGTACTTC
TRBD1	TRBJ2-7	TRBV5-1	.	CASSSGTAVYEQYF	TGCGCCAGCAGCTCCGGGACAGCTGTCTACGAGCAGTACTTC
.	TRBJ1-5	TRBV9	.	CASSRGGSRGQPQHF	TGTGCCAGCAGCCGAGGGGGATCCCGAGGTCAGCCCCAGCATTTT
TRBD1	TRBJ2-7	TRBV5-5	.	CASSLGEGTGVYEQYF	TGTGCCAGCAGCTTGGGGGAAGGGACAGGGGTTTACGAGCAGTACTTC
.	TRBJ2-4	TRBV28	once	CASSSPGGPKNIQYF	TGTGCCAGCAGTTCCCCAGGGGGGCCCAAAAACATTCAGTACTTC
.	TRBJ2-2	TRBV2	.	CASSDSRNTGELFF	TGTGCCAGCAGTGATAGCCGCAACACCGGGGAGCTGTTTTTT
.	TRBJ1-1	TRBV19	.	CASTLLGANTEAFF	TGTGCCAGTACCCTCCTGGGGGCTAACACTGAAGCTTTCTTT
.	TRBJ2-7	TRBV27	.	CASSLYRDSEQYF	TGTGCCAGCAGTTTATACAGGGATTCCGAGCAGTACTTC
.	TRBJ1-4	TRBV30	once	CAGVTDKNEKLFF	TGTGCCGGAGTGACAGATAAAAATGAAAAACTGTTTTTT
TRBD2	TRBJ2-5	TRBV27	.	CASKGRRESAGETQYF	TGTGCCAGCAAGGGGAGGCGGGAGTCGGCGGGCGAGACCCAGTACTTC
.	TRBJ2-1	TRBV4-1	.	CASSPRGGQGDNEQFF	TGCGCCAGCAGCCCCCGGGGGGGACAGGGAGACAATGAGCAGTTCTTC
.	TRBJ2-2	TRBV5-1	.	CASSLPGATGELFF	TGCGCCAGCAGCTTGCCAGGGGCCACCGGGGAGCTGTTTTTT
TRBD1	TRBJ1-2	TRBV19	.	CASSIGTGSLRLTF	TGTGCCAGTAGTATTGGGACAGGTTCCTTACGGCTCACCTTC
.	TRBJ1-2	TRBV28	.	CASSLYLTASSLGYTF	TGTGCCAGCAGTTTATATCTGACAGCCTCGAGCTTGGGCTACACCTTC
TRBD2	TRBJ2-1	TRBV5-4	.	CASSLIAGTPNEQFF	TGTGCCAGCAGCCTAATAGCGGGAACGCCTAATGAGCAGTTCTTC
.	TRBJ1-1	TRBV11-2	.	CASSLAWNTEAFF	TGTGCCAGCAGCTTAGCATGGAACACTGAAGCTTTCTTT
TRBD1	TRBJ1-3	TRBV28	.	CASSGQGAGNTIYF	TGTGCCAGCAGCGGACAGGGGGCTGGAAACACCATATATTTT
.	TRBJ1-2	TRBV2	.	CASTQRGNYGYTF	TGTGCCAGCACCCAAAGGGGGAACTATGGCTACACCTTC
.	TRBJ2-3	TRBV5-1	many	CASSPGRADYGAQYF	TGCGCCAGCAGCCCAGGCCGGGCCGACTACGGGGCGCAGTATTTT
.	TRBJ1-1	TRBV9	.	CASSPRVVNTEAFF	TGTGCCAGCAGCCCCAGGGTGGTGAACACTGAAGCTTTCTTT
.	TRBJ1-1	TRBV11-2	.	CASSLQVYTEAFF	TGTGCCAGCAGCTTACAGGTTTACACTGAAGCTTTCTTT
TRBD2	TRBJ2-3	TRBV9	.	CASSTGTSVPGVSQYF	TGTGCCAGCAGCACGGGGACTAGCGTCCCAGGGGTGTCGCAGTATTTT
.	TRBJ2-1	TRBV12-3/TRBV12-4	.	CASSQPGYNEQFF	TGTGCCAGCAGCCAGCCGGGGTACAATGAGCAGTTCTTC
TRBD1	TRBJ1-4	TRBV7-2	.	CASSGQGGANEKLFF	TGTGCCAGCAGCGGACAGGGGGGAGCTAATGAAAAACTGTTTTTT
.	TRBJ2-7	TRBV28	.	CASSSQQGRHYEQYF	TGTGCCAGCAGTTCCCAACAGGGGAGGCACTACGAGCAGTACTTC
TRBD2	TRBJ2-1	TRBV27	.	CASSLSPGLAGDNEQFF	TGTGCCAGCAGTTTATCCCCTGGACTAGCGGGAGACAATGAGCAGTTCTTC
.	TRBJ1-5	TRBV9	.	CASSPRRGSNQPQHF	TGTGCCAGCAGCCCGAGGAGGGGTAGCAATCAGCCCCAGCATTTT
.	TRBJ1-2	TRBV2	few	CASSAYREDGYTF	TGTGCCAGCAGTGCGTACAGGGAAGATGGCTACACCTTC
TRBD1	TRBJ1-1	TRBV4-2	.	CASSQGRGPGTEAFF	TGTGCCAGCAGCCAAGGGAGGGGGCCGGGGACTGAAGCTTTCTTT